Below, 8 T cell receptor beta chains from the same sample are listed, as sequenced in a study of blood T cell repertoires in COVID-19. Clones were sequenced by immunoSEQ multiplex PCR, and TCRdb holds only the in-frame ones, with some missing. The sample lists 250,000 to 350,000 clones; about four fifths were seen once. Input material: peripheral blood. The receptors derive from a person aged 65-85 years with COVID-19, enrolled during active disease.

In its sample, this clone was seen once. The chain has TRBV11-2 and TRBJ1-2; the D gene is possibly TRBD1 (6 bases). Germline V lookup: CDR1 SGHAT, CDR2 FQNNGV. The CDR3 extends over 15 amino acids. V gave up 3 bases and J gave up 1 base, with 12 bases separating them. The CDR3 nucleotides are TGTGCCAGCAGCTTTCTCGGGACAATTAACTATGGCTACACCTTC. This translates into CASSFLGTINYGYTF.

This sequence joins TRBV28 and TRBJ1-5; TRBD1 agrees at 7 bases. Germline V gene lookup returns CDR1 MDHEN and CDR2 SYDVKM. The CDR3 covers 15 residues. Trimming at V came to 6 bases and at J to 7 bases, leaving 12 bases not matched to a gene. The CDR3 DNA reads as TGTGCCAGCAGCCCAACAGGGGCGCGTCGGCAGCCCCAGCATTTT. Translated, it gives CASSPTGARRQPQHF.

The chain combines TRBV7-9 with TRBJ2-7, with 7 nucleotides matching TRBD2. Germline CDR1 SEHNR, CDR2 FQNEAQ (reference sequence). This CDR3 region has 14 residues. Trimming at V came to 1 base and at J to 7 bases, leaving 7 bases not matched to a gene. This chain's CDR3 is CASSLGLASEEQYF. DNA for the CDR3: TGTGCCAGCAGCTTAGGACTAGCATCGGAGGAGCAGTACTTC.

V and J are TRBV18 and TRBJ1-3; 8 bases agree with TRBD1. From germline, CDR1 is KGHSH and CDR2 LQKENI. V shed 0 bases, J shed 4 bases, and the junction held 2 bases outside the gene matches. This CDR3 comprises 15 residues. CDR3 sequence reads: CASSPPAGGGNTIYF. The CDR3 nucleotides are TGTGCCAGCTCACCACCAGCAGGGGGCGGAAACACCATATATTTT.

This chain links TRBV2 with TRBJ1-4, with TRBD1 matching over 11 bases. The germline gives CDR1 SNHLY, CDR2 FYNNEI. The CDR3 has 15 residues. V shed 6 bases and J 3 bases; nucleotides not matched to a gene: 3. CDR3 amino acids: CASSRTGGPNEKLFF. The CDR3 DNA follows: TGTGCCAGCAGCCGGACAGGGGGCCCTAATGAAAAACTGTTTTTT.

This sequence joins TRBV4-2 and TRBJ2-1; 16 nucleotides agree with TRBD2. Trimming cost V 4 bases and J 6 bases; bases outside gene matches: 6. Germline V gene data show CDR1 as LGHNA and CDR2 as YNFKEQ. There are 17 residues in the CDR3. The CDR3 protein is CASSPGLAGGPGNEQFF. The CDR3, as DNA: TGTGCCAGCAGCCCGGGACTAGCGGGAGGGCCGGGCAATGAGCAGTTCTTC.

This CDR3 reads CASSEGLAGTQYF. Written as DNA, the CDR3 is TGTGCCAGCAGTGAGGGCCTGGCGGGTACGCAGTATTTT. V gene TRBV2 combines with J gene TRBJ2-3; weak D call: TRBD2 (5 bases). Trimming pared 3 bases from V and 8 bases from J, leaving 12 bases between. Germline-derived CDR1 and CDR2 are SNHLY and FYNNEI. The CDR3 runs to 13 residues.

V and J are TRBV27 and TRBJ1-1; D gene ambiguous. Trimming stripped 6 bases from V and 1 base from J, with 9 bases between. The CDR3 is 13 amino acids. Germline lookup yields CDR1 MNHEY and CDR2 SMNVEV (reference sequence). CDR3 sequence reads: CASSWAGNTEAFF. CDR3 nucleotide sequence: TGTGCCAGCAGCTGGGCAGGGAACACTGAAGCTTTCTTT.